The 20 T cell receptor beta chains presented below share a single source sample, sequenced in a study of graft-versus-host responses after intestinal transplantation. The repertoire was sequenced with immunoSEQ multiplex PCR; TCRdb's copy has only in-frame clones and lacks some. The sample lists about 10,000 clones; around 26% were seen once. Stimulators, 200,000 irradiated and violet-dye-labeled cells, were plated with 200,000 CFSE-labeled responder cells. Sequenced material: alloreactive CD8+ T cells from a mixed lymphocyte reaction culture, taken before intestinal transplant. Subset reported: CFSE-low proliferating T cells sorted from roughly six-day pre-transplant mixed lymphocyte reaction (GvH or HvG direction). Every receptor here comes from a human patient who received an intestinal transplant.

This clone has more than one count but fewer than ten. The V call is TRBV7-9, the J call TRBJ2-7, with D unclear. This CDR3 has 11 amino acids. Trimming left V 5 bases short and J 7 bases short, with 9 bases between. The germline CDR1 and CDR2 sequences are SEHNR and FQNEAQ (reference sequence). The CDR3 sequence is CASSPGSEQYF. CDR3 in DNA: TGTGCCAGCAGCCCCGGGTCAGAGCAGTACTTC.

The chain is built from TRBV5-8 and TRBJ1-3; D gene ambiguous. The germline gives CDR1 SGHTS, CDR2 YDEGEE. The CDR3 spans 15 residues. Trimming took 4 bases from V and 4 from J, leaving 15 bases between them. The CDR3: CASSPPEASGNTIYF. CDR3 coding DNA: TGTGCCAGCAGCCCCCCGGAGGCTTCCGGAAACACCATATATTTT.

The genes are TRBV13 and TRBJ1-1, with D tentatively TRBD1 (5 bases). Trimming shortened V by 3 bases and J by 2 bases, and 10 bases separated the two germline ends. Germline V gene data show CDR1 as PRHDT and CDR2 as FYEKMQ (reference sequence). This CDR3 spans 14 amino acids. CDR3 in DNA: TGTGCCAGCAGCTTCTCAGGACAAAACACTGAAGCTTTCTTT. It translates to CASSFSGQNTEAFF.

CDR3 loop: CASSLVLAGKYNEQFF. Written as DNA, the CDR3 is TGTGCCAGCAGCTTAGTTCTAGCGGGGAAATACAATGAGCAGTTCTTC. J is TRBJ2-1 and V is TRBV7-9; 9 bases are a match to TRBD2. Germline CDR1 SEHNR, CDR2 FQNEAQ (reference sequence). The ends lost 1 base at V and 4 bases at J; junction bases unmatched: 5. This CDR3 spans 16 amino acids.

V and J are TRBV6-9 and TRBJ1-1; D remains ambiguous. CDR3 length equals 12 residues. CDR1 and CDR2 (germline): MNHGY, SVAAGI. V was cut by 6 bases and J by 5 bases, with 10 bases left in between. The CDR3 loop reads CASRDEGTEAFF. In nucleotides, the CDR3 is TGTGCCAGCAGGGACGAGGGTACTGAAGCTTTCTTT.

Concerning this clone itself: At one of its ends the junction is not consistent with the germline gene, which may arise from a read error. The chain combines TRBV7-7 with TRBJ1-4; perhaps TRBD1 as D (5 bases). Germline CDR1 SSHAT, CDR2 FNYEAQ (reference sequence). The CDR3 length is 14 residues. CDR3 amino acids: CASSPGAGDEKLFF. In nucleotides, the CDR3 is TGTGCTAGCAGCCCCGGGGCGGGGGATGAAAAACTGTTTTTT.

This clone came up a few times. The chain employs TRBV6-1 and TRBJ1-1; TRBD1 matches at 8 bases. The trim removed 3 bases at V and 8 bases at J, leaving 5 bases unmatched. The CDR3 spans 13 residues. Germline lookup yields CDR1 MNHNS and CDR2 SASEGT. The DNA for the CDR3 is TGTGCCAGCAGTGAGCAGGGGGCGGCCGAAGCTTTCTTT. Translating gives CASSEQGAAEAFF.

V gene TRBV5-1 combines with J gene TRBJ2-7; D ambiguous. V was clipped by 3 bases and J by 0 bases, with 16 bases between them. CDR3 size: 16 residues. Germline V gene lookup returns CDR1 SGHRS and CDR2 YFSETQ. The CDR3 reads CASSSAVVGSSYEQYF. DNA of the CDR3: TGCGCCAGCAGCTCAGCAGTGGTGGGCTCCTCCTACGAGCAGTACTTC. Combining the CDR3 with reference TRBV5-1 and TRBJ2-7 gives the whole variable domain KAGVTQTPRYLIKTRGQQVTLSCSPISGHRSVSWYQQTPGQGLQFLFEYFSETQRNKGNFPGRFSGRQFSNSRSEMNVSTLELGDSALYLCASSSAVVGSSYEQYFGPGTRLTVT.

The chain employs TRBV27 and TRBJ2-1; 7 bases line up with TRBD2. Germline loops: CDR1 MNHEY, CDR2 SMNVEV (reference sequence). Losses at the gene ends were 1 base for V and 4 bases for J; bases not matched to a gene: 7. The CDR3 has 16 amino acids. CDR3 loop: CASSLLTSGAYNEQFF. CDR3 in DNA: TGTGCCAGCAGTTTATTGACCAGCGGGGCTTACAATGAGCAGTTCTTC.

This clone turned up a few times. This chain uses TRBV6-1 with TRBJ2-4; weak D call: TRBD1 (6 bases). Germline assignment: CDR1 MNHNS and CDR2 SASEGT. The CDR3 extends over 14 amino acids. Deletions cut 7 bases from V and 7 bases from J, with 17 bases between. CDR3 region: CASTIGDIRNIQYF. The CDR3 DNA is TGTGCCAGCACCATCGGGGACATAAGGAACATTCAGTACTTC.

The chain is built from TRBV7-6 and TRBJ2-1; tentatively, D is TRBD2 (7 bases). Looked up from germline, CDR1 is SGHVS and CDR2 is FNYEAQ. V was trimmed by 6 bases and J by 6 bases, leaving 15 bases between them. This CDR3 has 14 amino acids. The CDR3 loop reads CASSRGGAFNEQFF. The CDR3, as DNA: TGTGCCAGCAGTAGGGGGGGGGCCTTCAATGAGCAGTTCTTC. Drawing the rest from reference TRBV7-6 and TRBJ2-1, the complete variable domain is GAGVSQSPRYKVTKRGQDVALRCDPISGHVSLYWYRQALGQGPEFLTYFNYEAQQDKSGLPNDRFSAERPEGSISTLTIQRTEQRDSAMYRCASSRGGAFNEQFFGPGTRLTVL.

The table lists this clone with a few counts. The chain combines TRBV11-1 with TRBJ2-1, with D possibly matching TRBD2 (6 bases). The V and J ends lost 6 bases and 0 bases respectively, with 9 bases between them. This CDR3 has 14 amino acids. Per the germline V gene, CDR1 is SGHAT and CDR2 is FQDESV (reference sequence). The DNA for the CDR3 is TGTGCCAGCAGTGGGGGGAGCTCCTACAATGAGCAGTTCTTC. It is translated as CASSGGSSYNEQFF.

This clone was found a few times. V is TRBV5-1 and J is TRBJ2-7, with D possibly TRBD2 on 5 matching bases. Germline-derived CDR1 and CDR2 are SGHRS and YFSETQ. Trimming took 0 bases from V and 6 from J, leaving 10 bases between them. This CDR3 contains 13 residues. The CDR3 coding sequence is TGCGCCAGCAGCTTGGATCGGGGTTCCGAGCAGTACTTC. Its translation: CASSLDRGSEQYF.

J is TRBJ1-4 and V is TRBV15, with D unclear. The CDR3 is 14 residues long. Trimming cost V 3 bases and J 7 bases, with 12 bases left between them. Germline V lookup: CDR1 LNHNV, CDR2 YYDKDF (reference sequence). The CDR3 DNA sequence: TGTGCCACCAGCAGTGAGAGGGCAGGTGAAAAACTGTTTTTT. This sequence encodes CATSSERAGEKLFF.

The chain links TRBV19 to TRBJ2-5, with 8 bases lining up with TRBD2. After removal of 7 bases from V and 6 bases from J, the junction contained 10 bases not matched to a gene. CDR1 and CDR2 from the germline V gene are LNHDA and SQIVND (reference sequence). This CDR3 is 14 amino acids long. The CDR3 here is CASTATGGIQTQYF. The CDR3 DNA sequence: TGTGCCAGTACGGCGACGGGGGGGATTCAGACCCAGTACTTC.

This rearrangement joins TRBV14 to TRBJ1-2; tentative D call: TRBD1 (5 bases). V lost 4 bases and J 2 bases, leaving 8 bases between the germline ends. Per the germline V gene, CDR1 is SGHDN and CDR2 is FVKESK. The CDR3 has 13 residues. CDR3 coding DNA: TGTGCCAGCAGCCGGGGCGCCAACTATGGCTACACCTTC. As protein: CASSRGANYGYTF. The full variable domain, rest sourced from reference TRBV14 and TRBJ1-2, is EAGVTQFPSHSVIEKGQTVTLRCDPISGHDNLYWYRRVMGKEIKFLLHFVKESKQDESGMPNNRFLAERTGGTYSTLKVQPAELEDSGVYFCASSRGANYGYTFGSGTRLTVV.

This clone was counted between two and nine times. The CDR3 sequence is CASSLMDTPYEQYF. The CDR3 DNA reads as TGTGCCAGCAGCTTGATGGACACCCCCTACGAGCAGTACTTC. The chain uses TRBV5-5 and TRBJ2-7; D is possibly TRBD1 (5 bases). The V end was cut by 1 base, the J end by 2 bases, with 10 bases between. Germline V gives CDR1 SGHKS, CDR2 YYEKEE (reference sequence). The CDR3 extends over 14 amino acids.

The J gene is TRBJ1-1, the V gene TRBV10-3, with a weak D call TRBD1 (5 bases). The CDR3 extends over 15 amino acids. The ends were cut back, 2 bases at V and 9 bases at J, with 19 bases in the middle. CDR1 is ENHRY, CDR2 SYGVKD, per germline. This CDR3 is CAISEADPLTDKAFF. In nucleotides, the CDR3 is TGTGCCATCAGTGAGGCCGACCCACTGACAGACAAAGCTTTCTTT.

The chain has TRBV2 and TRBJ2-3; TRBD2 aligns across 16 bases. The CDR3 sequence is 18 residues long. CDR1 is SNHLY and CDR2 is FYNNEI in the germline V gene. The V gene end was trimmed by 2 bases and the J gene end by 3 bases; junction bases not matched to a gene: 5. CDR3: CASSETGLAGGWTDTQYF. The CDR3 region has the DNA TGTGCCAGCAGTGAAACGGGACTAGCGGGGGGGTGGACAGATACGCAGTATTTT. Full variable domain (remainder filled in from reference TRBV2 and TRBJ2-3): EPEVTQTPSHQVTQMGQEVILRCVPISNHLYFYWYRQILGQKVEFLVSFYNNEISEKSEIFDDQFSVERPDGSNFTLKIRSTKLEDSAMYFCASSETGLAGGWTDTQYFGPGTRLTVL.

DNA for the CDR3: TGTGCCAGCAGTGGGACTAGCGGGGGCACAGATACGCAGTATTTT. As protein: CASSGTSGGTDTQYF. The V gene is TRBV6-4, the J gene TRBJ2-3, with 12 bases lining up with TRBD2. CDR1 and CDR2 (germline): MRHNA, SNTAGT. V shed 4 bases and J 1 base; nucleotides not matched to a gene: 0. The CDR3 totals 15 residues.